These 9 T cell receptor beta chains originate from one sample sequenced in a study of cytomegalovirus exposure and HLA in healthy donors. Researchers ran the PCR with 60 Vbeta and 13 Jbeta primers. Using immunoSEQ multiplex PCR, the repertoire was profiled, and TCRdb retains in-frame clones only, with some absent. The data contain 100,000 to 150,000 clones, around two thirds of them singletons. Sample: PBMCs. The receptors shown here come from a human donor in good health.

V and J are TRBV5-8 and TRBJ1-5; a weak D match, TRBD1 (5 bases). The CDR3 runs 14 residues. The V and J ends lost 2 bases and 1 base respectively, with 7 bases between them. CDR1 is SGHTS and CDR2 is YDEGEE in the germline V gene. The CDR3 DNA is TGTGCCAGCAGCTTCGGGGGGAGCAATCAGCCCCAGCATTTT. Translating it yields CASSFGGSNQPQHF.

The CDR3 region has the DNA TGCAGCGGGGGACAGGGGACCGGGGAGCTGTTTTTT. Encoded protein: CSGGQGTGELFF. The chain has TRBV29-1 and TRBJ2-2; 10 nucleotides line up with TRBD1. The CDR3 is 12 residues long. With V trimmed by 7 bases and J by 5 bases, 1 base remained unmatched. Germline lookup yields CDR1 SQVTM and CDR2 ANQGSEA.

This clone is a singleton in its sample. V gene TRBV4-1 combines with J gene TRBJ1-1, with unresolved D. Trimming stripped 1 base from V and 1 base from J, with 7 bases between. The CDR3 contains 14 residues. Germline V gene sequence: CDR1 MGHRA, CDR2 YSYEKL. The CDR3 here is CASSQGLPNTEAFF. CDR3 coding DNA: TGCGCCAGCAGCCAAGGACTTCCGAACACTGAAGCTTTCTTT.

The chain has TRBV29-1 and TRBJ1-1; TRBD1 agrees at 11 bases. Germline V gene lookup returns CDR1 SQVTM and CDR2 ANQGSEA. The ends lost 7 bases at V and 12 bases at J; junction bases unmatched: 10. This CDR3 comprises 12 residues. The CDR3 DNA sequence: TGCAGCGATAGGACAGGGGGCGTGAGGACTTTCTTT. Its protein product is CSDRTGGVRTFF.

This chain uses TRBV11-2 with TRBJ2-3; weak D call: TRBD1 (5 bases). This CDR3 is built from 16 residues. Germline CDR1 is SGHAT and CDR2 is FQNNGV. Trimming cost V 3 bases and J 0 bases, with 13 bases left between them. This CDR3 is CASSFGHRFSTDTQYF. CDR3 coding DNA: TGTGCCAGCAGCTTCGGACATCGCTTTAGCACAGATACGCAGTATTTT.

The CDR3 DNA follows: TGTGCCAGCAGTGAAGGGGGGGGAGGGCCCTACGAGCAGTACTTC. Its protein product is CASSEGGGGPYEQYF. J is TRBJ2-7 and V is TRBV25-1; 7 positions agree with TRBD2. Germline V gives CDR1 MGHDK, CDR2 SYGVNS. The CDR3 runs to 15 residues. J gave up 2 bases and V 2 bases, and 6 bases lay outside the gene matches.

This clone came up a few times. CDR3 in amino acids: CASKFGVIAGELFF. In DNA form, the CDR3 reads TGTGCCAGTAAATTCGGGGTAATTGCCGGGGAGCTGTTTTTT. The chain joins TRBV19 to TRBJ2-2, with a tentative D call TRBD2 (5 bases). This CDR3 is built from 14 residues. Germline CDR1 reads LNHDA; CDR2 reads SQIVND (reference sequence). The V end was cut by 7 bases, the J end by 6 bases, with 15 bases between. The variable domain in full, completed from reference TRBV19 and TRBJ2-2, reads DGGITQSPKYLFRKEGQNVTLSCEQNLNHDAMYWYRQDPGQGLRLIYYSQIVNDFQKGDIAEGYSVSREKKESFPLTVTSAQKNPTAFYLCASKFGVIAGELFFGEGSRLTVL.

This sequence joins TRBV5-5 and TRBJ2-1; TRBD2 agrees at 8 bases. With 3 bases clipped from V and 4 bases from J, the junction kept 12 bases outside the gene matches. Per the germline V gene, CDR1 is SGHKS and CDR2 is YYEKEE (reference sequence). CDR3 length: 17 amino acids. CDR3 protein: CASSSGPGSGAYNEQFF. As DNA, the CDR3 is TGTGCCAGCAGCTCTGGACCGGGTAGCGGGGCATACAATGAGCAGTTCTTC.

This clone was detected once. The junction does not match germline at one end; this may be a read error. J is TRBJ2-3 and V is TRBV7-9; D gene uncertain. CDR3 size: 12 residues. CDR1 is SEHNR and CDR2 is FQNEAQ in the germline V gene (reference sequence). The CDR3 DNA reads as TGTTCCAGCAGCCTAAACACAGATACGCAGTATTTT. It is translated as CSSSLNTDTQYF.